The rows below give T cell receptor beta chains drawn from one sample of a study of shared clonotypes between healthy human individuals. The repertoire was sequenced with immunoSEQ multiplex PCR; TCRdb's copy has only in-frame clones and lacks some. This sample has about 2.1 million clones; 90% to 95% occur once, and the top ten carry roughly 1.7%. Sequencing was carried out using naive CD8+ T cells from PBMCs. Receptors were obtained from a man aged 18 to 30 in good health. Some clones in this sample may be carry-over from other donors' samples. CDR3s include the opening cysteine and the closing phenylalanine or tryptophan. Size is omitted from some rows. Given values are once, few, many or a class for expanded clones.

TRBV6-1	-	CASSEYRQEYEQYF
TRBV9	-	CASSAGQGVSTEAFF
TRBV11-2	-	CASSLFPGTSNQPQHF
TRBV27	-	CASSSNAGTGAHEQYF
TRBV5-4	-	CASAAFTRQSRANVLTF
TRBV14	-	CASSQRYQETQYF
TRBV28	-	CASSLFPSYSNQPQHF
TRBV7-9	-	CASSHINRAEISYNEQFF
TRBV7-6	-	CASSLVTGLGQETQYF
TRBV28	-	CASSLRRQYLTDTGELFF
TRBV4-3	-	CASSPEGGPSYNEQFF
TRBV28	once	CASSLGLAGVGYEQYF
TRBV27	-	CASRYNPTGTNTEAFF
TRBV7-9	-	CAETARGVPEAFF
TRBV6-1	once	CASSALTGVHEQYF
TRBV10-1	-	CASSGSTGELFF
TRBV7-9	-	CASSRTNTEAFF
TRBV7-9	-	CASSRAGETEAFF
TRBV27	-	CASSLIGPQRSSGNTIYF
TRBV5-1	-	CASSLEGGIYEQYF